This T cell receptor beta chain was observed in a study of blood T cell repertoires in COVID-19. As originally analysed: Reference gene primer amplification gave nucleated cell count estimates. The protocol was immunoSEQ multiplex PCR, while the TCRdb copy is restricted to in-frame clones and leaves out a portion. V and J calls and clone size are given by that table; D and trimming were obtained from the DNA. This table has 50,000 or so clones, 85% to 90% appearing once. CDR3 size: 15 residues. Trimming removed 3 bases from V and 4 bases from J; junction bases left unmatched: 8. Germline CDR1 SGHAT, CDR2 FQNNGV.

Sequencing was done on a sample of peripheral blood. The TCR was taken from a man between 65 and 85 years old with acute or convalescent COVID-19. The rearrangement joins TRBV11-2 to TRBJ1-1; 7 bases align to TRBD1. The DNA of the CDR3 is TGTGCCAGCAGCTTGACCGGGACAGAAGGCACTGAAGCTTTCTTT. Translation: CASSLTGTEGTEAFF.